Shown below are 25 T cell receptor beta chains from a single sample sequenced in a study of shared clonotypes between healthy human individuals. The repertoire was sequenced with immunoSEQ multiplex PCR; TCRdb's copy has only in-frame clones and lacks some. The sample contains millions of clones, approximately 94% of which appear only once. Cells designated naive CD8 were CD45RO-negative and were positively selected for CCR7, with terminally differentiated effector memory CD45RA+ cells excluded. Sequences were obtained from naive CD8+ T cells sorted from blood. The origin of the receptors is a young man in good health.

This chain connects TRBV5-6 to TRBJ2-1, with D possibly TRBD2 on 5 matching bases. The CDR3 has 13 amino acids. CDR1 and CDR2 from the germline V gene are SGHDT and YYEEEE. V was trimmed by 4 bases and J by 7 bases, leaving 12 bases between them. The CDR3 nucleotides are TGTGCCAGCAGCCATTTAGAGGGAAATGAGCAGTTCTTC. Translating gives CASSHLEGNEQFF. Looking up the rest from reference TRBV5-6 and TRBJ2-1 gives the full variable domain: DAGVTQSPTHLIKTRGQQVTLRCSPKSGHDTVSWYQQALGQGPQFIFQYYEEEERQRGNFPDRFSGHQFPNYSSELNVNALLLGDSALYLCASSHLEGNEQFFGPGTRLTVL.

Details on this clone: Other DNA sequences in the same sample also yield this CDR3. This chain links TRBV5-1 with TRBJ1-1; maybe TRBD1 (6 bases). Trimming took off 0 bases at V and 1 base at J, with 7 bases between the two ends. The CDR3 contains 14 residues. Per the germline V gene, CDR1 is SGHRS and CDR2 is YFSETQ. DNA for the CDR3: TGCGCCAGCAGCTTGGACAGGGCGAACACTGAAGCTTTCTTT. Translated: CASSLDRANTEAFF.

The chain couples TRBV2 to TRBJ1-5, with a weak D call TRBD1 (5 bases). V was trimmed by 3 bases and J by 2 bases, leaving 14 bases between them. The V gene's germline CDR1 is SNHLY and CDR2 FYNNEI. The CDR3 is 16 residues long. CDR3 in amino acids: CASSELGQGGNQPQHF. The CDR3 DNA sequence: TGTGCCAGCAGTGAGCTTGGGCAGGGTGGCAATCAGCCCCAGCATTTT.

The chain joins TRBV6-5 to TRBJ2-1; D ambiguous. This CDR3 comprises 15 residues. Germline CDR1 and CDR2: MNHEY and SVGAGI. V lost 0 bases and J 7 bases, leaving 13 bases between the germline ends. CDR3 sequence reads: CASSYSKSLGNEQFF. In DNA, the CDR3 is TGTGCCAGCAGTTACTCGAAATCCCTCGGGAATGAGCAGTTCTTC.

This rearrangement joins TRBV28 to TRBJ2-4; D is tentatively TRBD1 or TRBD2 (5 bases each). Between the trimmed V and J ends, which lost 3 bases and 2 bases, there was a span of 14 bases. This CDR3 spans 16 amino acids. Per germline, CDR1 MDHEN and CDR2 SYDVKM. CDR3 amino acids: CASSFWGEGTKNIQYF. The CDR3 DNA reads as TGTGCCAGCAGTTTCTGGGGAGAGGGGACCAAAAACATTCAGTACTTC.

J is TRBJ1-4 and V is TRBV7-9; TRBD1 agrees at 9 bases. CDR3 size: 16 residues. With 1 base clipped from V and 5 bases from J, the junction kept 5 bases outside the gene matches. The germline CDR1 and CDR2 sequences are SEHNR and FQNEAQ (reference sequence). DNA of the CDR3: TGTGCCAGCAGCTTAGAACTCGGACAGGGGAATGAAAAACTGTTTTTT. Encoded protein: CASSLELGQGNEKLFF.

This clone was observed a single time. The rearrangement uses TRBV6-1 and TRBJ2-2, with a possible D match to TRBD2 (5 bases). Between the trimmed V and J ends, which lost 2 bases and 6 bases, there was a span of 16 bases. Per the germline V gene, CDR1 is MNHNS and CDR2 is SASEGT. The CDR3 sequence is 16 residues long. CDR3 sequence (DNA): TGTGCCAGCAGTGAAATGGCGGGTAGCGAGGCCGGGGAGCTGTTTTTT. As protein: CASSEMAGSEAGELFF.

The chain combines TRBV4-3 with TRBJ2-7; the D is unclear. CDR1 is LGHNA and CDR2 is YSLEER in the germline V gene. The CDR3 sequence is 15 residues long. The V and J ends lost 0 bases and 1 base respectively, with 10 bases between them. CDR3 in amino acids: CASSQDQHSSYEQYF. The CDR3 bases are TGCGCCAGCAGCCAAGATCAGCATTCTTCCTACGAGCAGTACTTC.

The rearrangement uses TRBV7-9 and TRBJ2-3; 14 bases align to TRBD2. CDR1 and CDR2 (germline): SEHNR, FQNEAQ (reference sequence). The CDR3 is 19 amino acids. V dropped 5 bases and J dropped 7; count of bases not matched to a gene: 17. The CDR3 loop is CASSPGLAGVSSSLHTQYF. Written as DNA, the CDR3 is TGTGCCAGCAGCCCGGGACTAGCGGGGGTATCATCTTCGTTACATACGCAGTATTTT.

J is TRBJ1-4 and V is TRBV7-9, with D unresolved. V gave up 7 bases and J gave up 0 bases, with 9 bases separating them. The CDR3 length is 14 residues. Germline values: CDR1 SEHNR, CDR2 FQNEAQ (reference sequence). CDR3 sequence reads: CASTYLATNEKLFF. DNA for the CDR3: TGTGCCAGCACCTACCTCGCAACTAATGAAAAACTGTTTTTT.

The J gene is TRBJ2-7, the V gene TRBV6-5, with TRBD1 matching 7 bases. J gave up 1 base and V 6 bases, and 3 bases lay outside the gene matches. Germline assignment: CDR1 MNHEY and CDR2 SVGAGI. CDR3 size: 13 residues. This chain's CDR3 is CASRLTGSYEQYF. The CDR3 DNA reads TGTGCCAGCAGATTGACAGGGTCCTACGAGCAGTACTTC.

The chain uses TRBV5-6 and TRBJ2-3; D is tentatively TRBD1 or TRBD2 (6 bases each). Germline-derived CDR1 and CDR2 are SGHDT and YYEEEE. The CDR3 has 15 residues. V was clipped by 0 bases and J by 5 bases, with 13 bases between them. CDR3 in amino acids: CASSLGPGALDTQYF. CDR3 bases: TGTGCCAGCAGCTTGGGACCGGGGGCCTTAGATACGCAGTATTTT.

The genes are TRBV6-1 and TRBJ1-4; a weak D match, TRBD1 (6 bases). V was cut by 8 bases and J by 2 bases, with 12 bases left in between. The germline V gene has CDR1 MNHNS and CDR2 SASEGT. This CDR3 is 14 amino acids long. CDR3: CASGDDRTNEKLFF. The CDR3 nucleotides read TGTGCCAGCGGGGATGACAGGACTAATGAAAAACTGTTTTTT.

For this clone: Other nucleotide sequences from this sample produce the same CDR3. V gene TRBV2 combines with J gene TRBJ2-7; no firm D call. Per the germline V gene, CDR1 is SNHLY and CDR2 is FYNNEI. The V gene lost 1 base and the J gene lost 0 bases, with 7 bases spanning the gap. CDR3 length equals 14 residues. CDR3 DNA sequence: TGTGCCAGCAGTGAAGGGGGTAGCTCCTACGAGCAGTACTTC. Its protein is CASSEGGSSYEQYF.

The sample holds one count of this clone. The rearrangement links TRBV7-9 to TRBJ2-7; D might be TRBD1 or TRBD2, each matching 6 bases. The germline CDR1 and CDR2 sequences are SEHNR and FQNEAQ (reference sequence). The CDR3 has 16 residues. V was shortened by 2 bases and J by 5 bases, with 19 bases between the two germline ends. The CDR3 here is CASSLLGGQTEDEQYF. The CDR3 nucleotides read TGTGCCAGCAGCTTACTGGGGGGCCAAACAGAGGACGAGCAGTACTTC.

This rearrangement joins TRBV5-1 to TRBJ1-1, with TRBD1 identical over 9 bases. CDR1 SGHRS and CDR2 YFSETQ come from the germline V gene. This CDR3 spans 14 amino acids. V shed 2 bases, J shed 5 bases, and the junction held 4 bases outside the gene matches. The CDR3 reads CASSFRQGGTEAFF. The DNA for the CDR3 is TGCGCCAGCAGCTTCCGACAGGGGGGGACTGAAGCTTTCTTT. Supplemented by reference TRBV5-1 and TRBJ1-1, the full variable domain reads KAGVTQTPRYLIKTRGQQVTLSCSPISGHRSVSWYQQTPGQGLQFLFEYFSETQRNKGNFPGRFSGRQFSNSRSEMNVSTLELGDSALYLCASSFRQGGTEAFFGQGTRLTVV.

The chain carries TRBV4-1 and TRBJ1-5, with a tentative D call TRBD1 (5 bases). The V gene lost 0 bases and the J gene lost 5 bases, with 11 bases spanning the gap. The CDR3 length is 15 residues. Germline CDR1 is MGHRA and CDR2 is YSYEKL. The CDR3 sequence is CASSQDRTFDQPQHF. DNA of the CDR3: TGCGCCAGCAGCCAAGATAGGACATTCGATCAGCCCCAGCATTTT.

This clone was observed once. The chain combines TRBV27 with TRBJ1-2; D gene unclear. Germline V lookup: CDR1 MNHEY, CDR2 SMNVEV (reference sequence). The CDR3 length is 16 residues. V was clipped by 2 bases and J by 10 bases, with 23 bases between them. CDR3 in DNA: TGTGCCAGCAGTTTAGTGACGAACATTCAAACTATGGACTACACCTTC. Translation gives CASSLVTNIQTMDYTF.

This clone was found once. This sequence joins TRBV6-5 and TRBJ2-7, with 8 bases lining up with TRBD1. The germline CDR1 and CDR2 sequences are MNHEY and SVGAGI. The CDR3 extends over 15 amino acids. Trimming took 2 bases from V and 4 from J; bases not matched to a gene: 7. CDR3 sequence (DNA): TGTGCCAGCAGTTACGGGGTGCAGGGGGCATACGAGCAGTACTTC. Residues: CASSYGVQGAYEQYF.

This chain uses TRBV7-8 with TRBJ2-7, with D hard to call. The CDR3 runs 16 residues. V was pared by 5 bases and J by 0 bases, with 17 bases between. CDR1 is SGHVS and CDR2 is FQNEAQ in the germline V gene. This CDR3 is CASSPLNGRHSYEQYF. The CDR3 DNA reads as TGTGCCAGCAGCCCCCTTAATGGCAGACACTCCTACGAGCAGTACTTC.

The chain uses TRBV6-1 and TRBJ1-6; possibly TRBD1 for D (5 bases). Germline CDR1 is MNHNS and CDR2 is SASEGT. The germline V and J ends were trimmed by 3 bases and 7 bases, with 10 bases remaining between them. The CDR3 has 14 residues. The DNA for the CDR3 is TGTGCCAGCAGTGAGGGGACGGGAAATTCACCCCTCCACTTT. Amino acid sequence: CASSEGTGNSPLHF.

The rearrangement links TRBV7-9 to TRBJ2-7; 10 bases are a match to TRBD1. J gave up 2 bases and V 7 bases, and 5 bases lay outside the gene matches. The CDR3 covers 14 residues. Per the germline V gene, CDR1 is SEHNR and CDR2 is FQNEAQ (reference sequence). The CDR3: CASTTGTGAYEQYF. In DNA, the CDR3 is TGTGCCAGCACTACCGGGACAGGGGCCTACGAGCAGTACTTC.

This clone was seen more than once but under ten times. The chain uses TRBV6-1 and TRBJ2-7; TRBD2 might be the D (6 bases). V gave up 8 bases and J gave up 0 bases, with 17 bases separating them. Germline assignment: CDR1 MNHNS and CDR2 SASEGT. This CDR3 is 15 amino acids long. In DNA form, the CDR3 reads TGTGCCAGCTTCGAGCTAGCGAGTTACTCCTACGAGCAGTACTTC. The encoded protein is CASFELASYSYEQYF.

The gene calls are TRBV5-1 and TRBJ2-3, with 9 bases lining up with TRBD2. V was pared by 1 base and J by 4 bases, with 7 bases of the junction left unmatched. Germline CDR1 SGHRS, CDR2 YFSETQ. The CDR3 contains 16 residues. CDR3 in amino acids: CASSLSVAGDADTQYF. The DNA of the CDR3 is TGCGCCAGCAGCTTGTCGGTAGCGGGAGATGCAGATACGCAGTATTTT.

The chain combines TRBV29-1 with TRBJ2-7; perhaps TRBD1 as D (5 bases). V lost 5 bases, J lost 1 base, and 9 bases lay in between. Germline CDR1 and CDR2: SQVTM and ANQGSEA. The CDR3 extends over 12 amino acids. The CDR3 reads CSVFDSSYEQYF. As DNA, the CDR3 is TGCAGCGTTTTTGACAGTTCCTACGAGCAGTACTTC.